This entry describes one TCR beta chain. What it recognizes is unknown. This CDR3 is also generated by other DNA sequences in the sample. This sample stems from a study of cytomegalovirus exposure and HLA in healthy donors. The primer mix had 60 Vbeta and 13 Jbeta primers. Sequencing was performed with immunoSEQ multiplex PCR; in TCRdb, only in-frame clones are kept and a portion is missing. Seen here are about 130,000 clones, 50% to 75% observed once, and the top ten hold about 2.6%. Study-wide results and limits: The authors later found most CMV-associated TCR beta chains appeared HLA-restricted. Presence/absence results assume similar sequencing depth per donor, which may not hold. By HLA locus, TCR association rates varied in a later analysis, with DRB1 showing the most and HLA-C the fewest.

The TCR originated in a woman aged 40 to 50 in good health and CMV-seronegative. Sequenced material: PBMCs.

CDR3 nucleotides: TGTGCCAGCAGCTTAGTCACAGGGTACGGCAATCAGCCCCAGCATTTT. It yields the protein CASSLVTGYGNQPQHF. This chain connects TRBV7-9 to TRBJ1-5; a weak D match, TRBD1 (6 bases). V dropped 1 base and J dropped 2 bases, with 12 bases sitting between them. The germline gives CDR1 SEHNR, CDR2 FQNEAQ (reference sequence). The CDR3 covers 16 residues.